This T cell receptor (beta chain) was observed in a study of cytomegalovirus exposure and HLA in healthy donors. Study-wide findings and caveats: Indistinguishability led to the exclusion of some V segments, TRBV6-2 and TRBV6-3 included. Productive rates of about 90% or about 30% were seen for most TCR beta V segments in an earlier analysis. A later analysis reportedly identified an Asian-associated ancestry cluster as carrying fewer N-insertions than the approximately 670-donor mean.

The PCR used 60 Vbeta and 13 Jbeta primers. Sequenced by immunoSEQ multiplex PCR; TCRdb stores in-frame clones only, minus some. The sample holds around 72,000 clones, 65% to 70% seen once. These donors, healthy bone marrow donors, were studied. Concerning this clone itself: No antigen is known for it.

Germline V gene sequence: CDR1 SGHNT, CDR2 YYREEE (reference sequence). The CDR3 runs 15 residues. V shed 0 bases, J shed 4 bases, and the junction held 4 bases outside the gene matches. This receptor was obtained from a man aged 40-49 years in good health and CMV-seropositive. Input material: PBMCs. This sequence joins TRBV5-4 and TRBJ2-1; TRBD2 aligns across 7 bases. CDR3 amino acids: CASSLEGGMYNEQFF. The DNA for the CDR3 is TGTGCCAGCAGCTTGGAGGGAGGGATGTACAATGAGCAGTTCTTC.